A selection of T cell receptor beta chains follows, all from one sample in a study of blood T cells in healthy people across ages. MiXCR, run by TCRdb on the 5' RACE reads, gives a single entry per CDR3 protein. The table lists approximately 490,000 distinct CDR3 sequences, more than 20% of them singletons. This sample also appeared in a second study, on T cells of mothers and their children.

The sequencing input was blood. All receptors come from a boy younger than 18 in good health. Each CDR3 is given with its conserved first and last residue. The D gene is left open where the match is weak. For some rows the clone size is stated as once, few or many, or as a class when expanded; others skip it.

V gene: TRBV6-2/TRBV6-3; D gene: .; clone size: few; J gene: TRBJ2-5; CDR3 protein: CASSYSPTGGQETQYF; CDR3 DNA: TGTGCCAGCAGTTACTCCCCGACAGGCGGCCAAGAGACCCAGTACTTC
V gene: TRBV9; D gene: .; clone size: .; J gene: TRBJ2-5; CDR3 protein: CASSAGGAPRETQYF; CDR3 DNA: TGTGCCAGCAGCGCCGGGGGAGCCCCTCGAGAGACCCAGTACTTC
V gene: TRBV9; D gene: TRBD2; clone size: few; J gene: TRBJ2-1; CDR3 protein: CASSVYAGGPEDEQFF; CDR3 DNA: TGTGCCAGCAGCGTATATGCGGGGGGACCCGAGGATGAGCAGTTCTTC
V gene: TRBV27; D gene: TRBD1; clone size: .; J gene: TRBJ2-5; CDR3 protein: CASSFLDRVFQETQYF; CDR3 DNA: TGTGCCAGCAGTTTTCTCGACAGGGTTTTTCAAGAGACCCAGTACTTC
V gene: TRBV7-8; D gene: .; clone size: .; J gene: TRBJ1-4; CDR3 protein: CASSLRLPDSVEKLFF; CDR3 DNA: TGTGCCAGCAGCTTAAGGCTTCCTGATAGCGTTGAAAAACTGTTTTTT
V gene: TRBV7-9; D gene: TRBD2; clone size: .; J gene: TRBJ2-1; CDR3 protein: CASSSTSVMYNEQFF; CDR3 DNA: TGTGCCAGCAGCTCAACTAGCGTTATGTACAATGAGCAGTTCTTC
V gene: TRBV5-1; D gene: .; clone size: .; J gene: TRBJ2-5; CDR3 protein: CASSWQTGTVETQYF; CDR3 DNA: TGCGCCAGCAGCTGGCAGACGGGGACTGTCGAGACCCAGTACTTC
V gene: TRBV4-3; D gene: TRBD2; clone size: .; J gene: TRBJ2-1; CDR3 protein: CASSQVNVAGLTYNEQFF; CDR3 DNA: TGCGCCAGCAGCCAAGTGAACGTAGCGGGACTTACCTACAATGAGCAGTTCTTC
V gene: TRBV27; D gene: .; clone size: .; J gene: TRBJ2-3; CDR3 protein: CASSLAPSTDTQYF; CDR3 DNA: TGTGCCAGCAGTTTGGCCCCCAGCACAGATACGCAGTATTTT
V gene: TRBV20-1; D gene: .; clone size: .; J gene: TRBJ2-3; CDR3 protein: CSAQSDGIGTDTQYF; CDR3 DNA: TGCAGTGCACAGAGCGACGGTATCGGGACAGATACGCAGTATTTT
V gene: TRBV6-2/TRBV6-3; D gene: TRBD1; clone size: few; J gene: TRBJ1-1; CDR3 protein: CASSYSSGQLNTEAFF; CDR3 DNA: TGTGCCAGCAGTTACTCTTCGGGACAGCTGAACACTGAAGCTTTCTTT
V gene: TRBV29-1; D gene: .; clone size: .; J gene: TRBJ1-4; CDR3 protein: CSVEDPQGLNEKLFF; CDR3 DNA: TGCAGCGTTGAAGATCCCCAGGGACTTAATGAAAAACTGTTTTTT
V gene: TRBV29-1; D gene: .; clone size: few; J gene: TRBJ2-2; CDR3 protein: CSVVIVSGELFF; CDR3 DNA: TGCAGCGTTGTTATTGTATCCGGGGAGCTGTTTTTT
V gene: TRBV20-1; D gene: TRBD1; clone size: few; J gene: TRBJ2-5; CDR3 protein: CSAALGQGRETQYF; CDR3 DNA: TGCAGTGCTGCCTTGGGACAGGGACGTGAGACCCAGTACTTC
V gene: TRBV7-2; D gene: .; clone size: many; J gene: TRBJ2-7; CDR3 protein: CASSVDTYEQYF; CDR3 DNA: TGTGCCAGCAGCGTGGACACCTACGAGCAGTACTTC
V gene: TRBV29-1; D gene: .; clone size: .; J gene: TRBJ2-7; CDR3 protein: CSVEGQGKSEQYF; CDR3 DNA: TGCAGCGTTGAAGGTCAGGGTAAGAGCGAGCAGTACTTC
V gene: TRBV5-1; D gene: .; clone size: once; J gene: TRBJ2-1; CDR3 protein: CASSLRGRGGYDYNEQFF; CDR3 DNA: TGCGCCAGCAGCTTACGTGGGAGAGGAGGTTATGACTACAATGAGCAGTTCTTC
V gene: TRBV28; D gene: .; clone size: few; J gene: TRBJ2-5; CDR3 protein: CASSLVGGGPSETQYF; CDR3 DNA: TGTGCCAGCAGTTTGGTAGGGGGAGGGCCGTCAGAGACCCAGTACTTC
V gene: TRBV27; D gene: TRBD1; clone size: few; J gene: TRBJ2-7; CDR3 protein: CASSLSDRVGFYEQYF; CDR3 DNA: TGTGCCAGCAGTTTATCCGACAGGGTGGGCTTTTACGAGCAGTACTTC
V gene: TRBV3-1; D gene: TRBD2; clone size: .; J gene: TRBJ2-1; CDR3 protein: CASSPTSGGRPNEQFF; CDR3 DNA: TGTGCCAGCAGCCCCACTAGCGGGGGCCGTCCCAATGAGCAGTTCTTC
V gene: TRBV28; D gene: .; clone size: .; J gene: TRBJ2-5; CDR3 protein: CASSFAGSLQETQYF; CDR3 DNA: TGTGCCAGCAGTTTCGCAGGGAGCCTCCAAGAGACCCAGTACTTC
V gene: TRBV27; D gene: .; clone size: few; J gene: TRBJ2-3; CDR3 protein: CASSSWPPGAPTDTQYF; CDR3 DNA: TGTGCCAGCAGTTCATGGCCACCGGGGGCCCCCACAGATACGCAGTATTTT
V gene: TRBV27; D gene: TRBD1; clone size: .; J gene: TRBJ2-7; CDR3 protein: CASSLFVGDRGGEQYF; CDR3 DNA: TGTGCCAGCAGTTTATTTGTCGGTGACAGGGGGGGCGAGCAGTACTTC
V gene: TRBV6-2/TRBV6-3; D gene: .; clone size: .; J gene: TRBJ2-7; CDR3 protein: CASSQQGFGSYEQYF; CDR3 DNA: TGTGCCAGCAGTCAACAGGGATTTGGGTCCTACGAGCAGTACTTC
V gene: TRBV10-3; D gene: .; clone size: once; J gene: TRBJ1-1; CDR3 protein: CAISGEGGGTEAFF; CDR3 DNA: TGTGCCATCAGTGGTGAAGGGGGTGGCACTGAAGCTTTCTTT
V gene: TRBV9; D gene: .; clone size: few; J gene: TRBJ2-1; CDR3 protein: CASSRNPGIRGNEQFF; CDR3 DNA: TGTGCCAGCAGCCGTAATCCCGGGATCCGCGGAAATGAGCAGTTCTTC
V gene: TRBV12-3/TRBV12-4; D gene: .; clone size: .; J gene: TRBJ2-4; CDR3 protein: CASSHGGGAGTKNIQYF; CDR3 DNA: TGTGCCAGCAGTCATGGGGGCGGGGCAGGGACCAAAAACATTCAGTACTTC
V gene: TRBV4-1; D gene: .; clone size: few; J gene: TRBJ2-7; CDR3 protein: CASTPQQGRAGEQYF; CDR3 DNA: TGCGCCAGCACCCCCCAGCAGGGCAGGGCAGGCGAGCAGTACTTC
V gene: TRBV5-1; D gene: .; clone size: .; J gene: TRBJ2-7; CDR3 protein: CASSLVVGNEQYF; CDR3 DNA: TGCGCCAGCAGCTTGGTTGTGGGTAACGAGCAGTACTTC
V gene: TRBV20-1; D gene: .; clone size: .; J gene: TRBJ2-3; CDR3 protein: CSATDMESADTQYF; CDR3 DNA: TGCAGTGCCACGGACATGGAGTCTGCAGATACGCAGTATTTT
V gene: TRBV20-1; D gene: TRBD2; clone size: few; J gene: TRBJ2-5; CDR3 protein: CSARAPRTSAPQETQYF; CDR3 DNA: TGCAGTGCTAGAGCTCCAAGGACTAGCGCTCCACAAGAGACCCAGTACTTC
V gene: TRBV9; D gene: .; clone size: .; J gene: TRBJ2-7; CDR3 protein: CASSVGSSGFYEQYF; CDR3 DNA: TGTGCCAGCAGCGTAGGCTCAAGCGGATTCTACGAGCAGTACTTC
V gene: TRBV6-1; D gene: .; clone size: few; J gene: TRBJ2-5; CDR3 protein: CASIPSHTYQETQYF; CDR3 DNA: TGTGCCAGCATCCCCAGCCACACTTACCAAGAGACCCAGTACTTC
V gene: TRBV20-1; D gene: .; clone size: .; J gene: TRBJ2-7; CDR3 protein: CSARDDSGPEQYF; CDR3 DNA: TGCAGTGCTAGAGATGATTCAGGACCCGAGCAGTACTTC
V gene: TRBV18; D gene: .; clone size: few; J gene: TRBJ1-1; CDR3 protein: CASSPLVNTEAFF; CDR3 DNA: TGTGCCAGCTCACCACTGGTGAACACTGAAGCTTTCTTT
V gene: TRBV14; D gene: TRBD2; clone size: few; J gene: TRBJ2-3; CDR3 protein: CASSRGLAGGHSDTQYF; CDR3 DNA: TGTGCCAGCAGCCGCGGACTAGCGGGGGGGCACTCAGATACGCAGTATTTT
V gene: TRBV5-4; D gene: .; clone size: .; J gene: TRBJ2-1; CDR3 protein: CASSSQGMPLQGVIYNEQFF; CDR3 DNA: TGTGCCAGCAGCTCACAGGGAATGCCCTTACAAGGCGTGATTTACAATGAGCAGTTCTTC
V gene: TRBV5-1; D gene: .; clone size: .; J gene: TRBJ2-2; CDR3 protein: CASYLSLSGSTGELFF; CDR3 DNA: TGCGCCAGCTACCTAAGTCTTAGCGGATCCACCGGGGAGCTGTTTTTT
V gene: TRBV9; D gene: .; clone size: few; J gene: TRBJ2-5; CDR3 protein: CASSVIGETQYF; CDR3 DNA: TGTGCCAGCAGCGTTATTGGAGAGACCCAGTACTTC
V gene: TRBV20-1; D gene: .; clone size: few; J gene: TRBJ1-4; CDR3 protein: CSASGQGRYNEKLFF; CDR3 DNA: TGCAGTGCTAGTGGCCAGGGGCGGTATAATGAAAAACTGTTTTTT
V gene: TRBV6-2/TRBV6-3; D gene: .; clone size: .; J gene: TRBJ2-5; CDR3 protein: CASSRGLETQYF; CDR3 DNA: TGTGCCAGCAGTAGGGGTTTAGAGACCCAGTACTTC
V gene: TRBV5-5; D gene: TRBD1; clone size: few; J gene: TRBJ1-2; CDR3 protein: CASSLALTGRGYGYTF; CDR3 DNA: TGTGCCAGCAGCTTGGCCCTGACAGGGAGAGGTTATGGCTACACCTTC
V gene: TRBV29-1; D gene: .; clone size: few; J gene: TRBJ2-1; CDR3 protein: CSVEGGTPSYNEQFF; CDR3 DNA: TGCAGCGTTGAAGGGGGGACCCCATCCTACAATGAGCAGTTCTTC
V gene: TRBV9; D gene: TRBD1; clone size: .; J gene: TRBJ2-7; CDR3 protein: CASSVRQGSGEQYF; CDR3 DNA: TGTGCCAGCAGCGTCCGACAGGGCTCGGGCGAGCAGTACTTC
V gene: TRBV6-2/TRBV6-3; D gene: .; clone size: few; J gene: TRBJ2-1; CDR3 protein: CAITRDGAYNEQFF; CDR3 DNA: TGTGCCATCACCCGGGACGGCGCCTACAATGAGCAGTTCTTC
V gene: TRBV2; D gene: TRBD2; clone size: many; J gene: TRBJ2-7; CDR3 protein: CASSDLSGGIEEQYF; CDR3 DNA: TGTGCCAGCAGTGATCTAAGCGGGGGGATCGAAGAGCAGTACTTC
V gene: TRBV20-1; D gene: TRBD2; clone size: .; J gene: TRBJ2-1; CDR3 protein: CSATATSGVINEQFF; CDR3 DNA: TGCAGTGCAACCGCTACTAGCGGGGTTATAAATGAGCAGTTCTTC
V gene: TRBV4-3; D gene: TRBD2; clone size: .; J gene: TRBJ2-3; CDR3 protein: CASSQGSGRADTQYF; CDR3 DNA: TGCGCCAGCAGCCAAGGTAGCGGGCGGGCAGATACGCAGTATTTT
V gene: TRBV19; D gene: .; clone size: few; J gene: TRBJ2-7; CDR3 protein: CASSNGDQPYEQYF; CDR3 DNA: TGTGCCAGTAGTAACGGAGACCAGCCTTACGAGCAGTACTTC
V gene: TRBV20-1; D gene: TRBD2; clone size: few; J gene: TRBJ2-7; CDR3 protein: CSGAGVGLGDYEQYF; CDR3 DNA: TGCAGTGGGGCGGGAGTGGGACTAGGGGACTACGAGCAGTACTTC
V gene: TRBV6-4; D gene: TRBD2; clone size: .; J gene: TRBJ2-1; CDR3 protein: CASSASSGGYNEQFF; CDR3 DNA: TGTGCCAGCAGTGCGTCTAGCGGGGGTTACAATGAGCAGTTCTTC
V gene: TRBV25-1; D gene: TRBD2; clone size: .; J gene: TRBJ2-1; CDR3 protein: CASSEFRSGLAGVFEQFF; CDR3 DNA: TGTGCCAGCAGTGAATTCCGGTCCGGGCTAGCGGGAGTTTTTGAGCAGTTCTTC
V gene: TRBV7-9; D gene: .; clone size: .; J gene: TRBJ2-7; CDR3 protein: CASSLGVTTYEQYF; CDR3 DNA: TGTGCCAGCAGCTTAGGGGTCACAACTTACGAGCAGTACTTC
V gene: TRBV7-2; D gene: .; clone size: .; J gene: TRBJ2-7; CDR3 protein: CASSHWPGSEEQYF; CDR3 DNA: TGTGCCAGCAGTCACTGGCCGGGATCTGAGGAGCAGTACTTC
V gene: TRBV29-1; D gene: TRBD2; clone size: .; J gene: TRBJ2-5; CDR3 protein: CSVEGLAGATQYF; CDR3 DNA: TGCAGCGTTGAGGGACTAGCGGGAGCGACCCAGTACTTC